Following are 28 T cell receptor beta chains from one sample sequenced in a study of T cells in Graves' hyperthyroidism and ophthalmopathy. Amplification of TCR beta CDR3 regions used RNA as the template. With the HTBI primer set, the TCR CDR3 went through a first round of RT-PCR. TCRdb analysed the multiplex PCR reads with MiXCR anew, one entry per CDR3 protein. This repertoire shows fewer than 800,000 distinct CDR3 sequences, about 15% found once; its top ten account for around 8.1%. Specimen: blood. These receptor sequences come from a man aged 18 to 29 with Graves' hyperthyroidism.

Notes on this clonotype: This could be a read error, since a much larger clone is one nucleotide away. The chain joins TRBV6-1 to TRBJ1-1; possibly TRBD1 for D (5 bases). CDR3 length: 13 amino acids. Germline CDR1 MNHNS, CDR2 SASEGT. The V end was cut by 6 bases, the J end by 1 base, with 9 bases between. CDR3 nucleotide sequence: TGTGCCAGCAGGTCAGGGTGGAACACTGAAGCTTTCTTT. Its translation: CASRSGWNTEAFF.

Many counts were recorded for this clonotype. The J gene is TRBJ2-7, the V gene TRBV6-6, with 14 positions matching TRBD2. J lost 6 bases, V lost 2 bases, and 6 bases had no gene match. The CDR3 is 16 residues long. The V gene's germline CDR1 is MNHNY and CDR2 SVGAGI (reference sequence). The CDR3 bases are TGTGCCAGCAGTTACAGGGGACTAGCGGGAGTAGGCGAGCAGTACTTC. Its protein product is CASSYRGLAGVGEQYF.

This clonotype was counted ten times or more. The chain has TRBV2 and TRBJ2-7, with TRBD1 matching 7 bases. This CDR3 region has 14 residues. V lost 6 bases and J lost 4; bases outside the gene matches: 9. Germline V CDR1 and CDR2: SNHLY, FYNNEI. The DNA for the CDR3 is TGTGCCAGCAGCTCCCGGACAGGAGATTACGAGCAGTACTTC. Encoded protein: CASSSRTGDYEQYF.

In the case of this clonotype: This may come from a read error, since a much larger clone is one base off. The V and J genes are TRBV28 and TRBJ1-2, with a weak D call TRBD1 (6 bases). The CDR3 extends over 13 amino acids. Germline CDR1 is MDHEN and CDR2 is SYDVKM. In DNA form, the CDR3 reads TGTGCCAGCAGTCCCGGGACATCTGGTGGCCACACCTTC. It is translated as CASSPGTSGGHTF.

The table lists this clonotype with many counts. The chain is built from TRBV7-2 and TRBJ2-7, with TRBD2 identical over 7 bases. Germline V gene data show CDR1 as SGHTA and CDR2 as FQGNSA. CDR3 length: 16 amino acids. J gave up 5 bases and V 1 base, and 11 bases lay outside the gene matches. CDR3 in DNA: TGTGCCAGCAGCTTAGACGTAGGCGGGAGTATAAACGAGCAGTACTTC. It codes for CASSLDVGGSINEQYF.

The chain joins TRBV14 to TRBJ2-1; 9 nucleotides line up with TRBD2. Germline V CDR1 and CDR2: SGHDN, FVKESK. The ends lost 2 bases at V and 2 bases at J; junction bases unmatched: 7. This CDR3 comprises 17 residues. CDR3 sequence (DNA): TGTGCCAGCAGCCAAATGGTAGCGGGAGCTGCCTACAATGAGCAGTTCTTC. Translation: CASSQMVAGAAYNEQFF.

Many counts were recorded for this clonotype. The CDR3 DNA sequence: TGTGCCAGCAGATTGCTAGCGGGAGCTGGATACGAGCAGTACTTC. Encoded protein: CASRLLAGAGYEQYF. The rearrangement uses TRBV6-1 and TRBJ2-7; TRBD2 aligns across 10 bases. CDR3 length: 15 residues. The trim removed 6 bases at V and 4 bases at J, leaving 9 bases unmatched. Germline CDR1 MNHNS, CDR2 SASEGT.

Regarding this clonotype: A read error may account for a junction end that differs from germline. This chain links TRBV5-1 with TRBJ1-1, with 9 positions matching TRBD1. This CDR3 is built from 14 residues. Germline CDR1 and CDR2: SGHRS and YFSETQ. The CDR3 coding sequence is TGCGCCAGCAGCGCACAGGGGGCGCAGACTGAGGCTTTCTTT. This sequence encodes CASSAQGAQTEAFF.

This clonotype was counted only a few times. V and J are TRBV5-6 and TRBJ1-5, with 7 positions matching TRBD1. Trimming removed 3 bases from V and 3 bases from J; junction bases left unmatched: 9. CDR3 length equals 16 residues. Germline V gene lookup returns CDR1 SGHDT and CDR2 YYEEEE. The CDR3 DNA reads as TGTGCCAGCAGCTCCCCGACGGACAGGAACAATCAGCCCCAGCATTTT. Translated, it gives CASSSPTDRNNQPQHF. The whole variable domain, filled in from reference TRBV5-6 and TRBJ1-5, reads DAGVTQSPTHLIKTRGQQVTLRCSPKSGHDTVSWYQQALGQGPQFIFQYYEEEERQRGNFPDRFSGHQFPNYSSELNVNALLLGDSALYLCASSSPTDRNNQPQHFGDGTRLSIL.

The chain couples TRBV10-3 to TRBJ2-2; D gene unclear. V lost 6 bases to trimming and J lost 0 bases, with 17 bases between them. The length of the CDR3 is 17 residues. Germline V gene sequence: CDR1 ENHRY, CDR2 SYGVKD. As DNA, the CDR3 is TGTGCCATCAGACCTGTCAACAGTGGCTCGAACACCGGGGAGCTGTTTTTT. Translation: CAIRPVNSGSNTGELFF.

This clonotype was detected many times. This chain joins TRBV27 and TRBJ2-5; D is unclear. Looked up from germline, CDR1 is MNHEY and CDR2 is SMNVEV (reference sequence). This CDR3 has 14 amino acids. V dropped 7 bases and J dropped 1 base, with 13 bases sitting between them. This chain's CDR3 is CASKRAPFQETQYF. The CDR3 DNA reads as TGTGCCAGCAAACGGGCACCCTTCCAAGAGACCCAGTACTTC.

The sample holds a few counts of this clonotype. V gene TRBV5-5 combines with J gene TRBJ2-1; no reliable D call. Trimming pared 4 bases from V and 3 bases from J, leaving 8 bases between. The CDR3 extends over 13 amino acids. Germline lookup yields CDR1 SGHKS and CDR2 YYEKEE (reference sequence). The DNA of the CDR3 is TGTGCCAGCAGCCGTGACATCTACAATGAGCAGTTCTTC. It yields the protein CASSRDIYNEQFF.

This clonotype was found many times. The CDR3 here is CASSEVGQGVPDTQYF. As DNA, the CDR3 is TGTGCCAGCAGTGAAGTGGGACAGGGAGTACCAGATACGCAGTATTTT. The chain joins TRBV28 to TRBJ2-3, with TRBD1 identical over 9 bases. The CDR3 is made up of 16 amino acids. Germline CDR1 MDHEN, CDR2 SYDVKM. With V trimmed by 5 bases and J by 4 bases, 10 bases remained unmatched.

At least ten counts were recorded for this clonotype. The rearrangement links TRBV30 to TRBJ1-1, with D possibly being TRBD1 (6 bases). The V and J ends lost 1 base and 0 bases respectively, with 9 bases between them. CDR3 size: 14 residues. In germline, CDR1 is GTSNPN, CDR2 SVGIG (reference sequence). CDR3 in amino acids: CAWSGRTVNTEAFF. DNA of the CDR3: TGTGCCTGGAGTGGGAGGACAGTGAACACTGAAGCTTTCTTT.

This clonotype was found once. The chain joins TRBV24-1 to TRBJ2-2, with D unclear. V lost 7 bases and J lost 0, with 5 bases in between. Germline loops: CDR1 KGHDR, CDR2 SFDVKD. The length of the CDR3 is 13 residues. This chain's CDR3 is CATRPTNTGELFF. CDR3 coding DNA: TGTGCCACCAGGCCAACGAACACCGGGGAGCTGTTTTTT.

This clonotype was detected only once. The chain has TRBV4-3 and TRBJ1-2; possibly TRBD1 for D (6 bases). CDR1 and CDR2 from the germline V gene are LGHNA and YSLEER. The CDR3 consists of 16 residues. Trimming pared 0 bases from V and 4 bases from J, leaving 15 bases between. The CDR3 sequence is CASSQDVRGGSYGYTF. The DNA for the CDR3 is TGCGCCAGCAGCCAAGATGTCAGGGGAGGTAGCTATGGCTACACCTTC.

The chain carries TRBV6-6 and TRBJ2-1; no clear D. The CDR3 is made up of 15 amino acids. Germline-derived CDR1 and CDR2 are MNHNY and SVGAGI (reference sequence). V was pared by 2 bases and J by 0 bases, with 8 bases between. The CDR3 loop reads CASSYGVASYNEQFF. As DNA, the CDR3 is TGTGCCAGCAGTTACGGGGTTGCCTCCTACAATGAGCAGTTCTTC.

About this clonotype itself: A much bigger clone sits one base away, suggesting this may be a read error. The CDR3 protein is CARSPSRLDRSYEQYF. In nucleotides, the CDR3 is TGTGCCAGAAGCCCAAGTCGTCTGGACAGGTCCTACGAGCAGTACTTC. This chain joins TRBV7-9 and TRBJ2-7; 7 bases match TRBD1. Trimming removed 9 bases from V and 1 base from J; junction bases left unmatched: 15. The CDR3 has 16 residues. CDR1 SEHNR and CDR2 FQNEAQ come from the germline V gene (reference sequence).

The genes are TRBV3-1 and TRBJ2-7, with D tentatively TRBD1 (6 bases). The CDR3 has 14 amino acids. CDR1 is LGHDT and CDR2 is YNNKEL in the germline V gene (reference sequence). Trimming stripped 5 bases from V and 2 bases from J, with 13 bases between. CDR3 sequence reads: CASSRTETPYEQYF. The CDR3 DNA reads TGTGCCAGCAGCAGGACAGAAACCCCCTACGAGCAGTACTTC.

The V and J genes are TRBV7-2 and TRBJ2-7, with no clear D. V was pared by 4 bases and J by 2 bases, with 12 bases between. The CDR3 spans 14 residues. Germline lookup yields CDR1 SGHTA and CDR2 FQGNSA. The CDR3 coding sequence is TGTGCCAGCAGCTCAACGATCCTCACCTACGAGCAGTACTTC. This sequence encodes CASSSTILTYEQYF. Supplemented by reference TRBV7-2 and TRBJ2-7, the full variable domain reads GAGVSQSPSNKVTEKGKDVELRCDPISGHTALYWYRQSLGQGLEFLIYFQGNSAPDKSGLPSDRFSAERTGGSVSTLTIQRTQQEDSAVYLCASSSTILTYEQYFGPGTRLTVT.

This clonotype was counted at least ten times. V usage is TRBV7-8 and J usage is TRBJ2-7; D is possibly TRBD1 (6 bases). CDR1 and CDR2 from the germline V gene are SGHVS and FQNEAQ. The CDR3 spans 14 residues. Deletions cut 1 base from V and 3 bases from J, with 10 bases between. CDR3 residues: CASSLDQGSYEQYF. As DNA, the CDR3 is TGTGCCAGCAGCTTAGATCAGGGGAGCTACGAGCAGTACTTC. The whole variable domain, remainder taken from reference TRBV7-8 and TRBJ2-7, is GAGVSQSPRYKVAKRGQDVALRCDPISGHVSLFWYQQALGQGPEFLTYFQNEAQLDKSGLPSDRFFAERPEGSVSTLKIQRTQQEDSAVYLCASSLDQGSYEQYFGPGTRLTVT.

This clonotype turned up a few times. This chain uses TRBV19 with TRBJ2-1; 14 positions match TRBD2. V was clipped by 2 bases and J by 6 bases; unmatched bases: 3. This CDR3 comprises 16 residues. Germline loops: CDR1 LNHDA, CDR2 SQIVND (reference sequence). DNA for the CDR3: TGTGCCAGTAGTATACCGGGACTAGCGGGAGTCAATGAGCAGTTCTTC. Translating it yields CASSIPGLAGVNEQFF.

This clonotype turned up a few times. The V gene is TRBV29-1, the J gene TRBJ2-7; 8 bases are a match to TRBD1. Per germline, CDR1 SQVTM and CDR2 ANQGSEA. The V gene end was trimmed by 8 bases and the J gene end by 6 bases; junction bases not matched to a gene: 9. The CDR3 is 12 residues long. In DNA form, the CDR3 reads TGCAGCACTCGGACAGGGCGAGCCGAGCAGTACTTC. Protein product: CSTRTGRAEQYF.

There are many counts of this clonotype. The genes are TRBV11-2 and TRBJ1-1; unclear D gene. CDR1 SGHAT and CDR2 FQNNGV come from the germline V gene. The CDR3 runs 13 residues. V lost 5 bases and J 1 base, leaving 8 bases between the germline ends. CDR3 DNA sequence: TGTGCCAGCAGCCACCCCCAGAACACTGAAGCTTTCTTT. It translates to CASSHPQNTEAFF.

This clonotype was seen many times. The V and J genes are TRBV15 and TRBJ2-7; D remains unclear. The germline gives CDR1 LNHNV, CDR2 YYDKDF (reference sequence). The CDR3 covers 15 residues. With 0 bases removed from V and 3 bases from J, the gap between germline ends came to 12 bases. In nucleotides, the CDR3 is TGTGCCACCAGCAGAGACTCGCTGGGCGGCTACGAGCAGTACTTC. Amino acids: CATSRDSLGGYEQYF.

The V call is TRBV9, the J call TRBJ2-2, with D tentatively TRBD2 (5 bases). Germline CDR1 is SGDLS and CDR2 is YYNGEE. The CDR3 consists of 15 residues. Trimming removed 0 bases from V and 8 bases from J, with 14 bases in between. As DNA, the CDR3 is TGTGCCAGCAGCGTAGGGGGAGTTAACGGGGGGGAGCTGTTTTTT. Translation: CASSVGGVNGGELFF.

V and J are TRBV6-5 and TRBJ2-7; D perhaps matches TRBD2 (5 bases). Germline V gives CDR1 MNHEY, CDR2 SVGAGI. Trimming cost V 6 bases and J 5 bases, with 11 bases left between them. CDR3 length equals 12 residues. The CDR3 DNA reads TGTGCCAGCAGCCTTACTAGTAACGAGCAGTACTTC. This sequence encodes CASSLTSNEQYF.

This clonotype showed up many times. V gene TRBV29-1 combines with J gene TRBJ2-1; the D gene is possibly TRBD1 (6 bases). The germline V gene has CDR1 SQVTM and CDR2 ANQGSEA. The CDR3 is 12 amino acids. Trimming cost V 6 bases and J 3 bases, with 9 bases left between them. As DNA, the CDR3 is TGCAGCGTGGGACACCTCTACAATGAGCAGTTCTTC. This translates into CSVGHLYNEQFF.